This paragraph reports one TCR beta chain. The authors amplified TCR beta CDR3 regions, and they did so from RNA transcripts for repertoire sequencing. The authors performed first-round RT-PCR with HTBI primers and then a second-round multiplex PCR. TCRdb passed the multiplex PCR reads through MiXCR, listing each CDR3 protein once. The table includes fewer than 350,000 distinct CDR3 sequences, roughly 15% detected once. This sample is drawn from a study of Graves' ophthalmopathy and Graves' hyperthyroidism. Overall study: Researchers obtained peripheral blood at initial diagnosis, before any treatment had begun.

Among the exclusions were patients with other autoimmune diseases, uncontrolled infections, pregnancy or lactation. The CDR3 consists of 18 residues. The trim removed 1 base at V and 0 bases at J, leaving 4 bases unmatched. From germline, CDR1 is SGHAT and CDR2 FQNNGV. Source material: peripheral blood. V gene TRBV11-2 combines with J gene TRBJ2-1; 12 nucleotides align to TRBD2. This TCR was sampled from an adult man with Graves' ophthalmopathy. CDR3 DNA sequence: TGTGCCAGCAGCTTAGGGACTAGCGGGGTTAGCTCCTACAATGAGCAGTTCTTC. Encoded protein: CASSLGTSGVSSYNEQFF.